This T cell receptor (beta chain) was identified in a study of cytomegalovirus exposure and HLA in healthy donors. As regards this clone: Its antigen remains unknown.

PCR employed 60 Vbeta and 13 Jbeta primers. Here immunoSEQ multiplex PCR was the method, and the copy in TCRdb shows in-frame clones only, minus some. Of roughly 97,000 clones listed, around four fifths are singletons. Overall study findings and caveats: Productive status was seen about 90% or about 30% of the time for most TCR beta V segments in an earlier analysis.

The length of the CDR3 is 14 residues. V was trimmed by 0 bases and J by 5 bases, leaving 12 bases between them. Germline V lookup: CDR1 SGDLS, CDR2 YYNGEE. The chain couples TRBV9 to TRBJ2-7; TRBD1 might be the D (6 bases). The receptor was isolated from a woman in her forties in good health and CMV-seronegative. The sample comprised PBMCs. CDR3 loop: CASSVVGAGDEQYF. In DNA form, the CDR3 reads TGTGCCAGCAGCGTAGTGGGGGCCGGAGACGAGCAGTACTTC.